This TCR beta chain was found in a study of beta chain features in type 1 diabetes. For this clone: The antigen remains undetermined.

This CDR3 is built from 19 residues. Germline V gene lookup returns CDR1 MGHRA and CDR2 YSYEKL. V shed 8 bases and J 4 bases; nucleotides not matched to a gene: 21. Findings and limits, study-wide: Patients with Type 1 diabetes showed moderately but significantly shorter TCRB CDR3s in all four CD4+ subsets. cDNA-based sequencing might over-represent cells highly expressing TCR.

Expressed TCRB transcripts were sequenced because the entire RNA isolate underwent reverse transcription. Repertoires were generated with immunoSEQ multiplex PCR, while TCRdb's copy carries only in-frame clones and drops some. In the table there are about 260,000 clones, around 21% of which are singletons. The sequencing input was naive CD4+ T cells from blood. The chain links TRBV4-1 to TRBJ2-1, with 9 bases aligning to TRBD2. The clonotype originates from a woman in her thirties or forties with type 1 diabetes. This CDR3 reads CASEGSPPQTSGPYNEQFF. In DNA, the CDR3 is TGCGCCAGCGAAGGGTCCCCCCCCCAGACTAGCGGACCATACAATGAGCAGTTCTTC.